Given below is one T cell receptor beta chain in context. What it recognizes is unknown. The data originate from a study of radiation and T cells in renal cell carcinoma. The treatment: treatment-naive control, cytoreductive nephrectomy. Sequenced control tumors were from 11 males and a few females, median age roughly 60. CDR3 size: 16 residues. The V and J ends lost 2 bases and 2 bases respectively, with 15 bases between them. Germline assignment: CDR1 SGHRS and CDR2 YFSETQ. Study results and caveats: Sampling covered only around 0.98 g of each tumor. Dominant CDR3 motifs occupied more repertoire in irradiated than control tumors. Top 100 clonotypes averaged approximately 50% in irradiated versus about 43% in nephrectomy-only tumors.

Generated by immunoSEQ multiplex PCR, the TCRdb table keeps only in-frame clones and is missing some. The repertoire holds under 30,000 clones, 45% to 65% seen once, with less than 25% in the top ten. The V call is TRBV5-1, the J call TRBJ2-3; maybe TRBD2 (5 bases). This clonotype originated in a human donor with renal cell carcinoma. The sequencing used tumor tissue, collected from a patient whose treatment was nephrectomy without radiotherapy. CDR3 bases: TGCGCCAGCAGCTTACCCGGTGGAGGTTTCACAGATACGCAGTATTTT. Amino acid sequence: CASSLPGGGFTDTQYF.